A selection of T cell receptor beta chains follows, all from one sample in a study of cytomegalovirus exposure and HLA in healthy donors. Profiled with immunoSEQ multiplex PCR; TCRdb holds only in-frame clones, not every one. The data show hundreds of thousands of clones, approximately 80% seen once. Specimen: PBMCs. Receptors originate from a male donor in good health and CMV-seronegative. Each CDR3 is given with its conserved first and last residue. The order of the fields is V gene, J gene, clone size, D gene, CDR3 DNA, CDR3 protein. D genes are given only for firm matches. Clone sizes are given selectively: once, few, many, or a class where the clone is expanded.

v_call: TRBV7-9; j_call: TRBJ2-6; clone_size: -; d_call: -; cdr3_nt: TGTTCCAGCAGCCCGGTAAGAGCTTCTGGGGCCAACGTCCTGTCTTTC; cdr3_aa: CSSSPVRASGANVLSF
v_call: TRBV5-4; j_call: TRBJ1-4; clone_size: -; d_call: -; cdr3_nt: TGTGCCAGCAGCTTGGCTGGGGGCGAGTGGGAAAAACTGTTTTTT; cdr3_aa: CASSLAGGEWEKLFF
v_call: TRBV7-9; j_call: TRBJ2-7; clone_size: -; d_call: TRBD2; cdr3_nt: TGTGCCAGCAGCGGCCTTCCGGGACTAGCGATTTACGAGCAGTACTTC; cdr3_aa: CASSGLPGLAIYEQYF
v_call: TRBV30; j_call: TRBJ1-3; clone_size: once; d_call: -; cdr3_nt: TGTGCCTGGACCCGGGGAGGGATTTCTAGGGGAAACACCATATATTTT; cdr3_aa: CAWTRGGISRGNTIYF
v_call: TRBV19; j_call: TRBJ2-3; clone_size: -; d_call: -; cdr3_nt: TGTGCCAGTAGTCCGATCCGACTAGTGAGAGCAGATACGCAGTATTTT; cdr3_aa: CASSPIRLVRADTQYF
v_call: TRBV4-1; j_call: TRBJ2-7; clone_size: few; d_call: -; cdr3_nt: TGCGCCAGCAGCCAAGTAGGGCGGGGCTACGAGCAGTACTTC; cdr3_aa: CASSQVGRGYEQYF
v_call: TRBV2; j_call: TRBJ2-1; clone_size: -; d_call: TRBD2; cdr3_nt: TGTGCCAGCCGCCTTAGCGGGAGCAGGGATGAGCAGTTCTTC; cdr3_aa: CASRLSGSRDEQFF
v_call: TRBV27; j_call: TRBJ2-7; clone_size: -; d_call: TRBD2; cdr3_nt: TGTGCCAGCAGTCCTTTACGAGGAGTAGCGGGAGGGGCGAACGAGCAGTACTTC; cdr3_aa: CASSPLRGVAGGANEQYF
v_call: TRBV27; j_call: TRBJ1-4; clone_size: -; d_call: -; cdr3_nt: TGTGCCAGCAGTCTAACAGGGACCGCAACTAATGAAAAACTGTTTTTT; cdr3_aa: CASSLTGTATNEKLFF
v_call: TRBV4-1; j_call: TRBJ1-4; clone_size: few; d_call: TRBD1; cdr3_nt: TGCGCCAGCAGCCAAGCTGCAGGGGGCAGTGAAAAACTGTTTTTT; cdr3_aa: CASSQAAGGSEKLFF
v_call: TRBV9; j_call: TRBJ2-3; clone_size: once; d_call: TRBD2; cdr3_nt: TGTGCCAGCAGCGTGTTTAGCGGGAGGGTTTCGGATACGCAGTATTTT; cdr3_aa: CASSVFSGRVSDTQYF
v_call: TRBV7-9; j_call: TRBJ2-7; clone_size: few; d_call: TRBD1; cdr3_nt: TGTGCCAGCAGCTTGGGACAGGGGGCTTACGAGCAGTACTTC; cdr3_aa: CASSLGQGAYEQYF
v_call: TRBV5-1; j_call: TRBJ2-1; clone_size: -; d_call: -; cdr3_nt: TGCGCCAGCAGCTTCGCCGGGGGAGGTCCTCGGAATGAGCAGTTCTTC; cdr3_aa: CASSFAGGGPRNEQFF
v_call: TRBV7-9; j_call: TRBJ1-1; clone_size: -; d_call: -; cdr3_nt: TGTGCCAGCAGCTTAGCGCAAGGGACAACCAACACTGAAGCTTTCTTT; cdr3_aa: CASSLAQGTTNTEAFF
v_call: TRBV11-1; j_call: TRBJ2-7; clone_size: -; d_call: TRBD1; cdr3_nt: TGTGCCAGCAGCAATTACCGACAGGGCTCCTACGAGCAGTACTTC; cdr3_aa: CASSNYRQGSYEQYF
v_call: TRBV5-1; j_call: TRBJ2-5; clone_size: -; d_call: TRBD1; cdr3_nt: TGCGCCAGCAGCTTCTCCCCGGGACAGGATAGCCAAGAGACCCAGTACTTC; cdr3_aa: CASSFSPGQDSQETQYF
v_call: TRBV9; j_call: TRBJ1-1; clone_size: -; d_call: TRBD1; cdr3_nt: TGTGCCAGCAGCTCCGGAGGACAGGGAAAAACTGAAGCTTTCTTT; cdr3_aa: CASSSGGQGKTEAFF
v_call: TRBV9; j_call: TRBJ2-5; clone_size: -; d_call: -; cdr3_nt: TGTGCCAGCAGCGTAGTGGGGGGATGGGAAGGCCTAGAGATCCAGTACTTC; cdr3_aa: CASSVVGGWEGLEIQYF
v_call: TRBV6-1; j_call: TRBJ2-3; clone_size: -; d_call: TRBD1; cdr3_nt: TGTGCCAGCAGTGGGGGATGGGGGACAGGAGAAGGAGATACGCAGTATTTT; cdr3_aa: CASSGGWGTGEGDTQYF
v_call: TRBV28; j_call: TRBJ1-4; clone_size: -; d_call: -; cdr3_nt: TGTGCCAGCAGTCCCAGGACAGCCGAAAATGAAAAACTGTTTTTT; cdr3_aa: CASSPRTAENEKLFF
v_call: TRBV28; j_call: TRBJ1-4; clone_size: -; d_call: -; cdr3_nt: TGTGCCAGCAGACCTCACCAAGGGGAACCGAATGAAAAACTGTTTTTT; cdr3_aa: CASRPHQGEPNEKLFF
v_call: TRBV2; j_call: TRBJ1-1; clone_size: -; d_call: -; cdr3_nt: TGTGCCAGCAGTGAAGGGGCATTTAACACTGAAGCTTTCTTT; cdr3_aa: CASSEGAFNTEAFF
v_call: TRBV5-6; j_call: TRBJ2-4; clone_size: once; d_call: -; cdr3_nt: TGTGCCAGCAGCTTTCTAGCCAAAAACATTCAGTACTTC; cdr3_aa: CASSFLAKNIQYF
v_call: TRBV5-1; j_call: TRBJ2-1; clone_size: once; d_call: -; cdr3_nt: TGCGCCAGCAGCTTGAGACGGAGCTCCTACAATGAGCAGTTCTTC; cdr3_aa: CASSLRRSSYNEQFF